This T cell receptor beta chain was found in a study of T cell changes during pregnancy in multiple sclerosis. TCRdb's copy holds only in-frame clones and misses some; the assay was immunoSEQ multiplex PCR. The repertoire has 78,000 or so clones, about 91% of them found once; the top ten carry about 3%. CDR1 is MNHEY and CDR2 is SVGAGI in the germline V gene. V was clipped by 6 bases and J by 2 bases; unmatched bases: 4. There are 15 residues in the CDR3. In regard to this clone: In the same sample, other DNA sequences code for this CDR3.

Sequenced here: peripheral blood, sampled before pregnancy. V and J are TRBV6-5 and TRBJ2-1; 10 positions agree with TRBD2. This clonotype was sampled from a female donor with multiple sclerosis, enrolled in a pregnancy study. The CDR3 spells CASSLAGGPYNEQFF. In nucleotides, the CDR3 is TGTGCCAGCAGCTTAGCGGGAGGCCCCTACAATGAGCAGTTCTTC.